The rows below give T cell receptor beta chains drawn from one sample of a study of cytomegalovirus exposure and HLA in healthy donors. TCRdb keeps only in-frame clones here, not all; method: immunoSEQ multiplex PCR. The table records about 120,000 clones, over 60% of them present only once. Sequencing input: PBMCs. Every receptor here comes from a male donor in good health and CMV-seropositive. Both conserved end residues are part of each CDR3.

CASRHAGLRSSEQYF	TRBV14	.
CASSPGLYNEQFF	TRBV27	TRBJ2-1
CASSPWTVNEQFF	TRBV28	TRBJ2-1
CASSVDPQGANTGELFF	TRBV9	TRBJ2-2
CASSEVPGEGQFF	TRBV2	TRBJ2-1
CATPFRDTPATNEKLFF	TRBV7-9	TRBJ1-4
CASSEGQAYEQYF	TRBV5-6	TRBJ2-7
CASSSGTSGVGTQYF	TRBV7-2	TRBJ2-5
CASSPQASGSHEQYF	TRBV19	TRBJ2-7
CASSPLSGGREDTQYF	TRBV18	TRBJ2-3
CASSLAGQWDTEAFF	TRBV11-2	TRBJ1-1
CASSQGSGGTGANVLTF	TRBV4-1	TRBJ2-6
CAVLGTTSSPSGANVLTF	TRBV10-3	TRBJ2-6
CASSLGLGAFF	TRBV28	TRBJ1-1
CASSLVGGSSYNSPLHF	TRBV5-6	TRBJ1-6
CASSYHSAADRFEAFF	TRBV6-5	TRBJ1-1
CASCQPRGMNTEAFF	TRBV28	TRBJ1-1
CASSGAGSGELFF	TRBV27	TRBJ2-2
CASPTPVSNQPQHF	TRBV7-9	TRBJ1-5
CAWSVTGGNSPLHF	TRBV30	TRBJ1-6
CASSPRGRTNEKLFF	TRBV18	TRBJ1-4
CASSLDRGSGGGTDTQYF	TRBV11-2	TRBJ2-3
CASSKDIRGKDTQYF	TRBV21-1	TRBJ2-3
CASSPSGLNQPQHF	TRBV19	TRBJ1-5
CASSLEGGETQYF	TRBV7-9	TRBJ2-5
CASSSPGQETQYF	TRBV7-9	TRBJ2-5
CATSRSGLDTGELFF	TRBV15	TRBJ2-2
CASRPEPRQGHYGYTF	TRBV5-1	TRBJ1-2
CASRPYPDTLYEQYF	TRBV6-1	TRBJ2-7
CASSPGQGVNYGYTF	TRBV5-4	TRBJ1-2
CASSLGRGPYNEQFF	TRBV27	TRBJ2-1
CASSLGGRGYTF	TRBV11-3	TRBJ1-2
CASSSEGGANTEAFF	TRBV5-1	TRBJ1-1
CASSRQGAGAKNSQYF	TRBV7-9	TRBJ2-4
CAISGGEGAFTEAFF	TRBV10-3	TRBJ1-1
CASRKLLQGIPGANVLTF	TRBV28	TRBJ2-6
CASSLGGRGNTIYF	TRBV11-2	TRBJ1-3
CASSLGTPQAQPQHF	TRBV7-7	TRBJ1-5
CASSFLTEQFF	TRBV7-2	TRBJ2-1
CASSLAQGSQFF	TRBV7-2	TRBJ2-1
CSVWTGGEKLFF	TRBV29-1	TRBJ1-4
CASSPLAVNTGELFF	TRBV18	TRBJ2-2
CASSRRDRGNEQFF	TRBV7-2	TRBJ2-1
CASSIGEDRNYGYTF	TRBV19	TRBJ1-2
CASSLQSRVTGELFF	TRBV7-2	TRBJ2-2
CAIGTSGINEQFF	TRBV6-6	TRBJ2-1
CASSRQKGSSNQPQHF	TRBV11-3	TRBJ1-5
CASSDGTGGDSPLHF	TRBV6-4	TRBJ1-6
CASSYSEDRASYEQYF	TRBV6-5	TRBJ2-7
CAIRPREGIYNEQFF	TRBV10-3	TRBJ2-1
CASSEGQLNTGELFF	TRBV6-4	TRBJ2-2
CASSSQGGAEAFF	TRBV11-2	TRBJ1-1
CASRGTGGSNQPQHF	TRBV2	TRBJ1-5
CASSRGQGHEQFF	TRBV7-9	TRBJ2-1
CASSKTGLADYNEQFF	TRBV6-4	TRBJ2-1
CASSWTGTNTGELFF	TRBV6-5	TRBJ2-2
CASRAGVPGELFF	TRBV28	TRBJ2-2
CASSSRRELETQYF	TRBV28	TRBJ2-5
CASSRASLEQFF	TRBV19	TRBJ2-1
CASGHREPTAGDTGELFF	TRBV23-1	TRBJ2-2